The following is a T cell receptor beta chain sequence with its context. Its antigen is not known. The V and J ends lost 4 bases and 2 bases, in that order; junction bases with no gene match: 6. The germline V gene has CDR1 SGHDT and CDR2 YYEEEE. CDR3 length equals 15 residues. Samples underwent the assay at deep level. TCRdb's copy holds only in-frame clones and misses some; the assay was immunoSEQ multiplex PCR. Of some 1 million clones listed, about 80% are singletons. This sample is drawn from a study of shared clonotypes between healthy human individuals. Study at large: Per donor, three plates held CD4 naive cells, three held CD4 memory, two held CD8 naive and one held CD8 memory. Whole-study findings and limits: It was the few donors that limited the genetic and exposure-history diversity represented.

The receptor was isolated from a man aged 18 to 29 in good health. Sequencing was performed on memory CD4+ T cells sorted from blood. The subset denotes: CD45RA-negative fraction. The V call is TRBV5-6, the J call TRBJ2-3, with 8 bases fitting TRBD2. The CDR3 DNA reads as TGTGCCAGCAGCAACGGGGGGGCAAACACAGATACGCAGTATTTT. Protein sequence: CASSNGGANTDTQYF.